The 27 T cell receptor beta chains below come from one sample, sequenced in a study of blood T cell repertoires in COVID-19. The method was immunoSEQ multiplex PCR; TCRdb's version includes in-frame clones alone and lacks a portion of them. The top ten clones hold over 15% of a sample with tens of thousands of clones, around nine tenths of them seen once. Sequences were obtained from peripheral blood. These receptor sequences come from an elderly woman with acute or convalescent COVID-19.

This chain links TRBV5-1 with TRBJ1-3; no clear D. The CDR3 runs 14 residues. Trimming cost V 4 bases and J 2 bases, with 10 bases left between them. The germline V gene has CDR1 SGHRS and CDR2 YFSETQ. The CDR3, as DNA: TGCGCCAGCAGCCCCGGCGGGCCTGGAAACACCATATATTTT. It translates to CASSPGGPGNTIYF.

V usage is TRBV15 and J usage is TRBJ1-6, with a possible D match to TRBD1 (6 bases). The CDR3 consists of 15 residues. V was cut by 5 bases and J by 7 bases, with 15 bases left in between. CDR1 LNHNV and CDR2 YYDKDF come from the germline V gene (reference sequence). CDR3 loop: CATSGRRGGNSPLHF. The CDR3 DNA sequence: TGTGCCACCAGCGGGCGCCGGGGGGGCAATTCACCCCTCCACTTT. Combining the CDR3 with reference TRBV15 and TRBJ1-6 gives the whole variable domain DAMVIQNPRYQVTQFGKPVTLSCSQTLNHNVMYWYQQKSSQAPKLLFHYYDKDFNNEADTPDNFQSRRPNTSFCFLDIRSPGLGDTAMYLCATSGRRGGNSPLHFGNGTRLTVT.

The chain is built from TRBV2 and TRBJ2-3, with D maybe TRBD1 (6 bases). The CDR3 has 17 residues. Trimming removed 4 bases from V and 10 bases from J, with 27 bases in between. Germline assignment: CDR1 SNHLY and CDR2 FYNNEI. The CDR3 bases are TGTGCCAGCAGTGCTGGGTGGACAGCTGACGCACAGTGGGCGCAGTATTTT. Protein product: CASSAGWTADAQWAQYF.

The chain is built from TRBV27 and TRBJ1-5; D remains unclear. V lost 8 bases to trimming and J lost 6 bases, with 11 bases between them. There are 12 residues in the CDR3. CDR1 is MNHEY and CDR2 is SMNVEV in the germline V gene (reference sequence). In DNA form, the CDR3 reads TGTGCCAGCCGCGGGGAGGGTCAGCCCCAGCATTTT. It translates to CASRGEGQPQHF.

The V and J genes are TRBV6-5 and TRBJ1-1; no clear D gene. Trimming stripped 11 bases from V and 6 bases from J, with 13 bases between. The germline gives CDR1 MNHEY, CDR2 SVGAGI. CDR3 size: 11 residues. The chain's CDR3 is CAVSRGAEAFF. Here the CDR3 DNA reads TGTGCCGTAAGCCGCGGGGCTGAAGCTTTCTTT.

The chain has TRBV18 and TRBJ1-2; D is undetermined. The CDR3 contains 13 residues. CDR1 is KGHSH and CDR2 is LQKENI in the germline V gene. Trimming cost V 4 bases and J 6 bases, with 12 bases left between them. The CDR3 DNA is TGTGCCAGCTCACTTACGGGAGGGAATGGCTACACCTTC. This encodes CASSLTGGNGYTF.

J is TRBJ1-1 and V is TRBV24-1; no definite D call. The CDR3 totals 13 residues. The V end lost 6 bases, the J end lost 4 bases, and 11 bases lay between the germline ends. Germline V gives CDR1 KGHDR, CDR2 SFDVKD. This CDR3 reads CATSRGMGTEAFF. CDR3 DNA: TGTGCCACCAGTCGAGGAATGGGCACTGAAGCTTTCTTT.

V usage is TRBV20-1 and J usage is TRBJ2-7; D perhaps matches TRBD1 (5 bases). With 3 bases removed from V and 5 bases from J, the gap between germline ends came to 14 bases. The CDR3 contains 13 residues. Germline values: CDR1 DFQATT, CDR2 SNEGSKA (reference sequence). This chain's CDR3 is CSASKGPSHEQYF. The DNA of the CDR3 is TGCAGTGCTAGTAAGGGGCCCTCTCACGAGCAGTACTTC.

The CDR3 DNA sequence: TGTGCCAGCAGCTTAACAGGGCAGAACACTGAAGCTTTCTTT. This encodes CASSLTGQNTEAFF. The chain has TRBV11-3 and TRBJ1-1; D might be TRBD1 (6 bases). Trimming pared 2 bases from V and 1 base from J, leaving 8 bases between. The CDR3 is 14 residues long. The germline gives CDR1 SGHNT, CDR2 YENEEA.

This chain uses TRBV10-1 with TRBJ2-7, with no clear D. Germline CDR1 reads WNHNN; CDR2 reads SYGVQD (reference sequence). V lost 3 bases and J lost 4, with 7 bases in between. The CDR3 loop spans 12 amino acids. This CDR3 is CASSDGVYEQYF. CDR3 in DNA: TGCGCCAGCAGTGACGGTGTATACGAGCAGTACTTC.

CDR3 nucleotides: TGTGCCAGCTCACCAGCAGAAGTCAAAAACATTCAGTACTTC. Protein sequence: CASSPAEVKNIQYF. The gene calls are TRBV18 and TRBJ2-4; unclear D gene. Per the germline V gene, CDR1 is KGHSH and CDR2 is LQKENI. V was shortened by 2 bases and J by 3 bases, with 8 bases between the two germline ends. CDR3 length equals 14 residues.

This clone has just one count. This chain joins TRBV5-8 and TRBJ1-1, with TRBD1 matching over 8 bases. V lost 4 bases to trimming and J lost 5 bases; unmatched junction nucleotides: 7. This CDR3 comprises 14 residues. The germline gives CDR1 SGHTS, CDR2 YDEGEE. The CDR3 is CASSLTGVWTEAFF. Here the CDR3 DNA reads TGTGCCAGCAGCCTGACAGGGGTTTGGACTGAAGCTTTCTTT.

This chain uses TRBV12-5 with TRBJ2-3; D is undetermined. The CDR3 has 12 amino acids. From germline, CDR1 is LGHNT and CDR2 FRNRAP. Trimming left V 6 bases short and J 6 bases short, with 10 bases between. In DNA, the CDR3 is TGTGCTAGTGGCCGGAGCCGGGATACGCAGTATTTT. Protein: CASGRSRDTQYF.

This chain uses TRBV6-5 with TRBJ2-2, with D maybe TRBD1 (6 bases). CDR1 MNHEY and CDR2 SVGAGI come from the germline V gene. Trimming shortened V by 7 bases and J by 2 bases, and 11 bases separated the two germline ends. The CDR3 contains 14 residues. The CDR3 coding sequence is TGTGCCAGCAAAACAGGGTTAAACACCGGGGAGCTGTTTTTT. It translates to CASKTGLNTGELFF.

V gene TRBV21-1 combines with J gene TRBJ2-1; whether TRBD2, the table's D call, matches the DNA was not checked. TRBV21-1 is given as a pseudogene. The CDR3 length is 16 residues. The CDR3 here is CASSSLQAGGYNEQFF. In nucleotides, the CDR3 is TGTGCCAGCAGCAGCCTTCAAGCGGGGGGATACAATGAGCAGTTCTTC.

The V and J genes are TRBV10-3 and TRBJ1-5; 7 bases line up with TRBD1. Germline V lookup: CDR1 ENHRY, CDR2 SYGVKD. With V trimmed by 1 base and J by 4 bases, 1 base remained unmatched. This CDR3 contains 14 residues. CDR3 nucleotides: TGTGCCATCAGTGAGTACAGGGGAAATCAGCCCCAGCATTTT. Protein product: CAISEYRGNQPQHF.

This chain joins TRBV6-5 and TRBJ1-3; 7 positions agree with TRBD1. V dropped 8 bases and J dropped 3; count of bases not matched to a gene: 1. Germline-derived CDR1 and CDR2 are MNHEY and SVGAGI. This CDR3 is 12 amino acids long. As DNA, the CDR3 is TGTGCCAGCCGGACAGGTGGAAACACCATATATTTT. It encodes CASRTGGNTIYF.

This chain joins TRBV9 and TRBJ1-4; 10 nucleotides line up with TRBD1. Germline trimming cut 4 bases from V and 5 bases from J; bases unmatched to any gene: 5. Germline loops: CDR1 SGDLS, CDR2 YYNGEE. This CDR3 comprises 15 residues. Written as DNA, the CDR3 is TGTGCCAGCAGCCTCCGGGACAGGGGAAATGAAAAACTGTTTTTT. The encoded protein is CASSLRDRGNEKLFF.

This chain joins TRBV27 and TRBJ1-2; possibly TRBD1 for D (6 bases). Trimming removed 5 bases from V and 3 bases from J, with 13 bases in between. The CDR3 consists of 14 residues. Per the germline V gene, CDR1 is MNHEY and CDR2 is SMNVEV (reference sequence). In DNA form, the CDR3 reads TGTGCCAGCAGTGCCCTACAGGGTTACTATGGCTACACCTTC. Protein sequence: CASSALQGYYGYTF.

The chain joins TRBV5-8 to TRBJ2-7, with 12 bases aligning to TRBD2. The junction had 4 bases not matched to a gene; V was cut back by 0 bases and J by 0 bases. CDR1 and CDR2 (germline): SGHTS, YDEGEE. The CDR3 is 17 residues long. The chain's CDR3 is CASSLVGLAGFSYEQYF. CDR3 bases: TGTGCCAGCAGCTTGGTCGGACTAGCGGGATTCTCCTACGAGCAGTACTTC.

The rearrangement joins TRBV12-3 or TRBV12-4 to TRBJ1-3; D remains unclear. V lost 6 bases to trimming and J lost 4 bases, with 10 bases between them. The CDR3 loop spans 13 amino acids. The CDR3 here is CASRPSGGNTIYF. CDR3 coding DNA: TGTGCCAGCAGACCATCGGGGGGAAACACCATATATTTT.

The V and J genes are TRBV12-3 or TRBV12-4 and TRBJ1-2; TRBD1 matches at 10 bases. After removal of 5 bases from V and 7 bases from J, the junction contained 4 bases not matched to a gene. CDR3 length: 13 residues. The DNA of the CDR3 is TGTGCCAGCAGTCGCGGGACAGGGGCTGGCTACACCTTC. It codes for CASSRGTGAGYTF.

The rearrangement links TRBV27 to TRBJ1-4; 10 nucleotides agree with TRBD1. CDR1 is MNHEY and CDR2 is SMNVEV in the germline V gene (reference sequence). The CDR3 has 13 amino acids. V shed 9 bases and J 6 bases; nucleotides not matched to a gene: 4. CDR3 sequence: CASRQGAYEKLFF. As DNA, the CDR3 is TGTGCCAGTCGACAGGGGGCCTATGAAAAACTGTTTTTT.

The J gene is TRBJ2-7, the V gene TRBV5-1, with a tentative D call TRBD1 (5 bases). Germline-derived CDR1 and CDR2 are SGHRS and YFSETQ. CDR3 size: 13 residues. V lost 0 bases to trimming and J lost 2 bases, with 6 bases between them. The CDR3 sequence: CASSLEGAYEQYF. CDR3 bases: TGCGCCAGCAGCTTGGAAGGGGCCTACGAGCAGTACTTC. Using reference TRBV5-1 and TRBJ2-7 for the parts outside the CDR3, the full variable domain is KAGVTQTPRYLIKTRGQQVTLSCSPISGHRSVSWYQQTPGQGLQFLFEYFSETQRNKGNFPGRFSGRQFSNSRSEMNVSTLELGDSALYLCASSLEGAYEQYFGPGTRLTVT.

This chain connects TRBV27 to TRBJ2-3, with TRBD2 matching 11 bases. This CDR3 contains 20 residues. The germline V gene encodes CDR1 MNHEY and CDR2 SMNVEV (reference sequence). V gave up 4 bases and J gave up 4 bases; unmatched junction bases: 19. The CDR3 spells CASSSLPRLAGGPEADTQYF. The CDR3 DNA reads as TGTGCCAGCAGTTCCCTTCCTCGGCTAGCGGGGGGCCCAGAGGCAGATACGCAGTATTTT.

The gene calls are TRBV3-1 (or the pseudogene TRBV3-2) and TRBJ2-2; maybe TRBD2 (6 bases). The CDR3 runs to 14 residues. Trimming pared 3 bases from V and 5 bases from J, leaving 10 bases between. Germline CDR1 is LGHDT and CDR2 is YNNKEL (reference sequence). CDR3 in amino acids: CASSQGGVTGELFF. In nucleotides, the CDR3 is TGTGCCAGCAGCCAGGGCGGGGTAACCGGGGAGCTGTTTTTT.

Here the CDR3 reads CASSYGGTGNQPQHF. CDR3 in DNA: TGTGCCAGCAGTTACGGAGGGACAGGGAACCAGCCCCAGCATTTT. The chain recombines TRBV6-5 with TRBJ1-5, with TRBD1 identical over 9 bases. Germline V lookup: CDR1 MNHEY, CDR2 SVGAGI. Trimming cost V 2 bases and J 7 bases; bases outside gene matches: 6. The CDR3 runs to 15 residues.